The present T cell receptor (beta chain) was sequenced within a study of regulatory T cells. Every patient with CD3G deficiency had evidence of autoimmunity. At testing, patients were 2 to 39 years old, with reduced naive and increased memory T-cell proportions. The V and J ends lost 5 bases and 8 bases respectively, with 16 bases between them. The CDR3 contains 14 residues. Looked up from germline, CDR1 is MNHNS and CDR2 is SASEGT. The primer mix had 52 TRBV and 13 TRBJ primers. Assay: immunoSEQ multiplex PCR; the TCRdb copy retains only in-frame clones and omits some. The sample holds under 35,000 clones, approximately 93% seen once. Of note for this clone: The antigen is undetermined.

Study findings and constraints: Hydrophobic residues at CDR3 positions 6 and 7 were enriched in conventional CD4+ T cells of CD3G-deficient patients. Regulatory T cells showed the strongest V-J pair restriction and V/J gene skewing among patient repertoires.

This sequence was found in a child aged 2-15 years with CD3G deficiency. This chain links TRBV6-1 with TRBJ2-1; tentatively, D is TRBD2 (5 bases). The sequencing input was conventional CD4+ T cells sorted from blood. The CDR3 sequence is CASSINPLADEQFF. CDR3 DNA sequence: TGTGCCAGCAGTATAAACCCGCTAGCTGATGAGCAGTTCTTC.